The 27 T cell receptor beta chains given below trace back to one sample, sequenced in a study of identical twins. TCRdb processed the 5' RACE reads anew with MiXCR; each CDR3 protein has one entry. The table has approximately 680,000 distinct CDR3 sequences, less than 9% seen once; the top ten hold around 1.6%. The same data also went into a second study, on yellow fever vaccine responses in identical twins.

Sequences were obtained from PBMCs. The receptors derive from a young woman in good health.

This chain links TRBV27 with TRBJ2-3, with TRBD2 matching over 8 bases. The ends lost 10 bases at V and 1 base at J; junction bases unmatched: 16. Germline CDR1 is MNHEY and CDR2 is SMNVEV (reference sequence). This CDR3 region has 17 residues. In DNA, the CDR3 is TGTGCCACCGGGAGGGGATCCCCCGGGTGGGGCACAGATACGCAGTATTTT. Translated, it gives CATGRGSPGWGTDTQYF.

The V and J genes are TRBV20-1 and TRBJ2-5; D is uncertain. The CDR3 runs 12 residues. Germline V CDR1 and CDR2: DFQATT, SNEGSKA (reference sequence). V was cut by 6 bases and J by 2 bases, with 10 bases left in between. CDR3 sequence (DNA): TGCAGTGCCGAGCCCCTTCAAGAGACCCAGTACTTC. As protein: CSAEPLQETQYF.

This clonotype is a singleton in its sample. This may be a read error: a much more frequent sequence differs by one nucleotide. The rearrangement links TRBV5-1 to TRBJ2-2; TRBD2 matches at 9 bases. V was clipped by 4 bases and J by 1 base; unmatched bases: 8. The V gene's germline CDR1 is SGHRS and CDR2 YFSETQ. The CDR3 covers 17 residues. CDR3: CASSPGPTSGNTGELFF. The CDR3 DNA is TGCGCCAGCAGCCCAGGCCCGACTAGCGGGAACACCGGGGAGCTGTTTTTT. The variable domain in full, completed from reference TRBV5-1 and TRBJ2-2, reads KAGVTQTPRYLIKTRGQQVTLSCSPISGHRSVSWYQQTPGQGLQFLFEYFSETQRNKGNFPGRFSGRQFSNSRSEMNVSTLELGDSALYLCASSPGPTSGNTGELFFGEGSRLTVL.

The chain joins TRBV11-2 to TRBJ2-1, with D possibly matching TRBD1 (6 bases). The CDR3 runs to 15 residues. CDR1 SGHAT and CDR2 FQNNGV come from the germline V gene. The ends were cut back, 0 bases at V and 6 bases at J, with 12 bases in the middle. The CDR3 here is CASSLEPYRVNEQFF. In nucleotides, the CDR3 is TGTGCCAGCAGCTTAGAACCGTACAGGGTCAATGAGCAGTTCTTC.

The genes are TRBV7-3 and TRBJ2-1, with D uncertain. Trimming shortened V by 2 bases and J by 6 bases, and 14 bases separated the two germline ends. Germline CDR1 is SGHTA and CDR2 is FQGTGA. The CDR3 totals 15 residues. As DNA, the CDR3 is TGTGCCAGCAGCTTAGAGGCCAGAACCGCCAATGAGCAGTTCTTC. This sequence encodes CASSLEARTANEQFF.

J is TRBJ2-1 and V is TRBV29-1; 11 positions agree with TRBD2. This CDR3 comprises 11 residues. In germline, CDR1 is SQVTM, CDR2 ANQGSEA. V shed 4 bases, J shed 10 bases, and the junction held 0 bases outside the gene matches. CDR3 coding DNA: TGCAGCGTTGCTAGCGGGGGGGAGCAGTTCTTC. Translated: CSVASGGEQFF.

The chain is built from TRBV6-1 and TRBJ2-7; 8 bases are a match to TRBD1. CDR1 is MNHNS and CDR2 is SASEGT in the germline V gene. V was clipped by 6 bases and J by 3 bases; unmatched bases: 7. CDR3 length: 14 amino acids. CDR3 bases: TGTGCCAGCAGACCCGGACAGGGAATCTACGAGCAGTACTTC. Amino acids: CASRPGQGIYEQYF.

This chain uses TRBV3-1 with TRBJ2-5; 7 bases line up with TRBD2. The CDR3 totals 16 residues. The ends lost 3 bases at V and 5 bases at J; junction bases unmatched: 12. CDR1 LGHDT and CDR2 YNNKEL come from the germline V gene (reference sequence). The DNA of the CDR3 is TGTGCCAGCAGCCAGGGGTCCGCACTAGCGTATGAGACCCAGTACTTC. Translating gives CASSQGSALAYETQYF.

This clonotype has only a few counts. The chain links TRBV7-2 to TRBJ1-1, with TRBD1 as a possible D gene (5 bases). Deletions cut 2 bases from V and 5 bases from J, with 15 bases between. CDR1 and CDR2 from the germline V gene are SGHTA and FQGNSA. This CDR3 region has 15 residues. CDR3 coding DNA: TGTGCCAGCAGCTTACAGGACACTCTCAGGACTGAAGCTTTCTTT. As protein: CASSLQDTLRTEAFF. The full variable domain, completed using reference TRBV7-2 and TRBJ1-1, is GAGVSQSPSNKVTEKGKDVELRCDPISGHTALYWYRQSLGQGLEFLIYFQGNSAPDKSGLPSDRFSAERTGGSVSTLTIQRTQQEDSAVYLCASSLQDTLRTEAFFGQGTRLTVV.

This clonotype was counted ten times or more. This chain links TRBV11-2 with TRBJ1-4; D unclear. Germline CDR1 SGHAT, CDR2 FQNNGV. The V end was cut by 3 bases, the J end by 0 bases, with 8 bases between. The CDR3 is 15 residues long. CDR3 sequence (DNA): TGTGCCAGCAGCTTGGAGTACGCAACTAATGAAAAACTGTTTTTT. The encoded protein is CASSLEYATNEKLFF.

In its sample, this clonotype was seen a few times. The chain uses TRBV12-3 or TRBV12-4 and TRBJ2-7; 8 bases map to TRBD2. With 4 bases clipped from V and 4 bases from J, the junction kept 15 bases outside the gene matches. This CDR3 contains 17 residues. The CDR3 region is CASSYGLWAGGGYEQYF. For the CDR3, the DNA is TGTGCCAGCAGTTACGGCCTGTGGGCGGGAGGTGGGTACGAGCAGTACTTC.

The rearrangement links TRBV4-1 to TRBJ1-1, with 10 bases fitting TRBD1. The junction had 5 bases not matched to a gene; V was cut back by 0 bases and J by 1 base. This CDR3 region has 17 residues. Germline lookup yields CDR1 MGHRA and CDR2 YSYEKL. In DNA form, the CDR3 reads TGCGCCAGCAGCCAAGAAGACAGGGGGCTAGAGAACACTGAAGCTTTCTTT. Translating it yields CASSQEDRGLENTEAFF.

There are many counts of this clonotype. This chain uses TRBV9 with TRBJ2-1, with 7 bases that match TRBD1. This CDR3 is built from 15 residues. J gave up 9 bases and V 5 bases, and 14 bases lay outside the gene matches. The germline CDR1 and CDR2 sequences are SGDLS and YYNGEE. The CDR3 nucleotides are TGTGCCAGCAGTGGGGGCAGGGGGATTTTCAGTGAGCAGTTCTTC. The encoded protein is CASSGGRGIFSEQFF.

This clonotype was observed many times. The chain recombines TRBV10-3 with TRBJ2-2; the D gene could be TRBD1 or TRBD2 (5 bases each). V was pared by 6 bases and J by 5 bases, with 10 bases between. This CDR3 region has 13 residues. The V gene's germline CDR1 is ENHRY and CDR2 SYGVKD. CDR3 in amino acids: CAISRDPTGELFF. The CDR3 nucleotides read TGTGCCATCAGCCGGGACCCAACCGGGGAGCTGTTTTTT.

This clonotype was seen many times. This chain uses TRBV21-1 with TRBJ2-1; whether TRBD2, the table's D call, matches the DNA was not checked. TRBV21-1 is designated a pseudogene. The CDR3 extends over 12 amino acids. The DNA for the CDR3 is TGTGCCAGCAGCTTTGGGACTTACGAGCAGTTCTTC. The encoded protein is CASSFGTYEQFF.

The chain joins TRBV2 to TRBJ2-2; D might be TRBD2 (6 bases). The CDR3 loop spans 16 amino acids. Trimming stripped 7 bases from V and 6 bases from J, with 21 bases between. Per germline, CDR1 SNHLY and CDR2 FYNNEI. The CDR3 is CASKLSSGGNPGELFF. CDR3 in DNA: TGTGCCAGCAAATTATCGTCCGGGGGAAATCCCGGGGAGCTGTTTTTT. The full variable domain, completed using reference TRBV2 and TRBJ2-2, is EPEVTQTPSHQVTQMGQEVILRCVPISNHLYFYWYRQILGQKVEFLVSFYNNEISEKSEIFDDQFSVERPDGSNFTLKIRSTKLEDSAMYFCASKLSSGGNPGELFFGEGSRLTVL.

The chain has TRBV14 and TRBJ2-1; D ambiguous. The V and J ends lost 6 bases and 0 bases respectively, with 12 bases between them. Germline CDR1 and CDR2: SGHDN and FVKESK. This CDR3 comprises 15 residues. The CDR3, as DNA: TGTGCCAGCAGTCGGACGGAAGACTCCTACAATGAGCAGTTCTTC. Translation gives CASSRTEDSYNEQFF.

This clonotype was observed many times. The rearrangement joins TRBV12-3 or TRBV12-4 to TRBJ2-3; 9 bases line up with TRBD2. This CDR3 has 17 residues. V was pared by 3 bases and J by 6 bases, with 13 bases of the junction left unmatched. The CDR3 DNA is TGTGCCAGCAGTTTTCGAAGCGGGGGGCGGTATAGGGATACGCAGTATTTT. Translated, it gives CASSFRSGGRYRDTQYF.

There are a few counts of this clonotype. The chain employs TRBV27 and TRBJ1-1; unclear D gene. Germline CDR1 is MNHEY and CDR2 is SMNVEV (reference sequence). V gave up 2 bases and J gave up 1 base, with 8 bases separating them. CDR3 length equals 14 residues. The chain's CDR3 is CASSLVGPNTEAFF. CDR3 DNA: TGTGCCAGCAGTTTAGTTGGACCGAACACTGAAGCTTTCTTT.

The chain couples TRBV5-4 to TRBJ2-1; 8 nucleotides agree with TRBD2. Germline assignment: CDR1 SGHNT and CDR2 YYREEE (reference sequence). This CDR3 comprises 15 residues. The V gene end was trimmed by 7 bases and the J gene end by 5 bases; junction bases not matched to a gene: 11. The CDR3 bases are TGTGCCAGCGGATTACCGGGACTAGGTCACAATGAGCAGTTCTTC. Its translation: CASGLPGLGHNEQFF.

Only a few counts were recorded for this clonotype. The chain combines TRBV20-1 with TRBJ2-3; D gene uncertain. The CDR3 length is 14 residues. Germline CDR1 DFQATT, CDR2 SNEGSKA (reference sequence). Trimming took off 1 base at V and 2 bases at J, with 10 bases between the two ends. DNA of the CDR3: TGCAGTGCTAGAGGCCGACTCACCACAGATACGCAGTATTTT. Its translation: CSARGRLTTDTQYF.

This clonotype has ten or more counts. This rearrangement joins TRBV5-1 to TRBJ2-7; either TRBD1 or TRBD2 may fit D (5 bases each). V lost 4 bases and J lost 2, with 16 bases in between. This CDR3 is built from 15 residues. Germline V gene data show CDR1 as SGHRS and CDR2 as YFSETQ. The CDR3 region is CASSQVAGGTYEQYF. The DNA of the CDR3 is TGCGCCAGCAGCCAAGTGGCTGGGGGTACCTACGAGCAGTACTTC.

This clonotype showed up many times. This rearrangement joins TRBV20-1 to TRBJ2-3; D remains unclear. Germline V lookup: CDR1 DFQATT, CDR2 SNEGSKA (reference sequence). Trimming left V 3 bases short and J 4 bases short, with 14 bases between. This CDR3 region has 14 residues. DNA of the CDR3: TGCAGTGCTAGGCCGGGTCCTTCCCCAGATACGCAGTATTTT. Protein product: CSARPGPSPDTQYF.

This clonotype was found a few times. This sequence joins TRBV6-2 or TRBV6-3 and TRBJ2-1; 7 bases align to TRBD2. The CDR3 extends over 16 amino acids. From germline, CDR1 is MNHEY and CDR2 SVGEGT. V trimming: 1 base; J trimming: 3 bases; junction bases outside the gene matches: 6. CDR3 region: CASSYYLASGYNEQFF. The DNA of the CDR3 is TGTGCCAGCAGTTACTACTTGGCTAGCGGCTACAATGAGCAGTTCTTC.

This clonotype showed up many times. The rearrangement links TRBV12-3 or TRBV12-4 to TRBJ1-5, with 7 bases fitting TRBD1. V was clipped by 6 bases and J by 4 bases; unmatched bases: 6. This CDR3 comprises 14 residues. CDR3 loop: CASSYRGKNQPQHF. The CDR3 region has the DNA TGTGCCAGCAGCTACAGGGGAAAAAATCAGCCCCAGCATTTT.

There are a few counts of this clonotype. The rearrangement uses TRBV5-1 and TRBJ2-7; the D is unclear. This CDR3 is 15 amino acids long. Germline lookup yields CDR1 SGHRS and CDR2 YFSETQ. The V and J ends lost 4 bases and 2 bases respectively, with 16 bases between them. CDR3 region: CASSLAASIPYEQYF. The CDR3 bases are TGCGCCAGCAGCCTTGCGGCGAGCATCCCCTACGAGCAGTACTTC.

This clonotype was seen a handful of times. The chain carries TRBV5-5 and TRBJ2-7; TRBD2 agrees at 9 bases. J gave up 5 bases and V 2 bases, and 17 bases lay outside the gene matches. This CDR3 is 18 amino acids long. Germline lookup yields CDR1 SGHKS and CDR2 YYEKEE (reference sequence). CDR3 bases: TGTGCCAGCAGCTTACTGTGGGTCCTAGCGGGGCGCGTCCACGAGCAGTACTTC. It translates to CASSLLWVLAGRVHEQYF.